A selection of T cell receptor beta chains follows, all from one sample in a study of shared clonotypes between healthy human individuals. TCRdb keeps only in-frame clones here, not all; method: immunoSEQ multiplex PCR. The data contain approximately 2,000,000 clones, roughly 95% of them seen just once; the ten biggest clones take up over 1.5%. The sequencing sample was made of naive CD8+ T cells from PBMCs. These receptors all stem from a man in his late teens or twenties in good health. Some clones in this sample may be carry-over from other donors' samples. The CDR3 runs from the conserved cysteine through the conserved F or W. A D gene is named only where the DNA matches it firmly. Clone size, where shown, is once, few, many, or a class for clones that have expanded.

TRBV2	NA	TRBJ2-2	NA	CASTKRGGTGELFF	TGTGCCAGCACCAAAAGGGGGGGGACCGGGGAGCTGTTTTTT
TRBV28	NA	TRBJ2-7	NA	CASSLWALGTSGYEQYF	TGTGCCAGCAGTTTATGGGCCCTAGGGACTTCGGGGTACGAGCAGTACTTC
TRBV4-3	NA	TRBJ2-3	NA	CASSQDAAGTDTQYF	TGCGCCAGCAGCCAAGATGCCGCAGGGACAGATACGCAGTATTTT
TRBV29-1	NA	TRBJ1-2	NA	CSVAGGNYGYTF	TGCAGCGTGGCCGGGGGAAACTATGGCTACACCTTC
TRBV27	NA	TRBJ1-1	NA	CASRPGSMNTEAFF	TGTGCCAGCAGGCCAGGGTCCATGAACACTGAAGCTTTCTTT
TRBV7-2	NA	TRBJ2-3	NA	CASSLGLGGKDTQYF	TGTGCCAGCAGCTTAGGGCTCGGGGGCAAAGATACGCAGTATTTT
TRBV12-5	NA	TRBJ2-3	NA	CASGRQSTDTQYF	TGTGCTAGTGGCCGACAGAGCACAGATACGCAGTATTTT
TRBV7-8	NA	TRBJ1-2	NA	CASSFEAGNRLDGYTF	TGTGCCAGCAGCTTCGAGGCAGGGAATCGACTGGATGGCTACACCTTC
TRBV27	NA	TRBJ1-1	NA	CASSLGRGNTEAFF	TGTGCCAGCAGTTTAGGGAGGGGGAACACTGAAGCTTTCTTT
TRBV29-1	NA	TRBJ2-3	NA	CSVSDYSDTQYF	TGCAGCGTCTCAGACTATTCCGATACGCAGTATTTT
TRBV29-1	once	TRBJ1-3	TRBD1	CSALGQASSGNTIYF	TGCAGCGCACTAGGACAGGCAAGCTCTGGAAACACCATATATTTT
TRBV19	NA	TRBJ2-7	NA	CASSILAGVHEQYF	TGTGCCAGTAGTATACTCGCGGGTGTCCACGAGCAGTACTTC
TRBV7-9	NA	TRBJ2-7	TRBD1	CASSQDRDEQYF	TGTGCCAGCAGCCAGGACAGGGACGAGCAGTACTTC
TRBV7-9	NA	TRBJ2-1	TRBD2	CATAGGNEQFF	TGTGCCACCGCGGGAGGGAATGAGCAGTTCTTC
TRBV7-3	once	TRBJ1-1	NA	CASSSNPMTNTEAFF	TGTGCCAGCAGTTCAAACCCCATGACCAACACTGAAGCTTTCTTT
TRBV5-1	NA	TRBJ2-7	TRBD2	CASSLAVREGLSGEQYF	TGCGCCAGCAGCTTGGCCGTAAGGGAGGGCCTGTCGGGCGAGCAGTACTTC
TRBV7-3	NA	TRBJ2-2	NA	CASSKRAVPGELFF	TGTGCCAGCAGCAAGCGGGCCGTCCCCGGGGAGCTGTTTTTT
TRBV11-2	NA	TRBJ2-1	TRBD2	CASSLFGTSGNNEQFF	TGTGCCAGCAGCTTATTTGGCACTAGCGGAAACAATGAGCAGTTCTTC
TRBV27	NA	TRBJ2-2	TRBD2	CASSLSSGRAPGELFF	TGTGCCAGCAGTTTAAGTAGCGGGAGGGCCCCCGGGGAGCTGTTTTTT
TRBV7-8	NA	TRBJ2-2	NA	CASSFDSTSTGELFF	TGTGCCAGCAGTTTCGACAGCACGAGCACCGGGGAGCTGTTTTTT
TRBV13	once	TRBJ1-1	TRBD1	CASSSDRDTEAFF	TGTGCCAGCAGCTCTGACAGGGACACTGAAGCTTTCTTT
TRBV7-9	NA	TRBJ2-3	TRBD1	CASSSFLEGAGLDTQYF	TGTGCCAGCAGCTCCTTCCTCGAGGGGGCAGGGTTAGATACGCAGTATTTT
TRBV5-6	NA	TRBJ1-5	NA	CASSLWGYSNQPQHF	TGTGCCAGCAGCTTGTGGGGGTATAGCAATCAGCCCCAGCATTTT
TRBV5-5	NA	TRBJ1-1	NA	CASNLWGMNTEAFF	TGTGCCAGCAACCTATGGGGGATGAACACTGAAGCTTTCTTT
TRBV19	once	TRBJ2-2	TRBD1	CASSVRDRGLDEDGELFF	TGTGCCAGTAGTGTCCGGGACAGGGGGCTTGATGAAGACGGGGAGCTGTTTTTT
TRBV28	NA	TRBJ1-1	TRBD1	CASRMDRGGTEAFF	TGTGCCAGCAGGATGGACAGGGGAGGCACTGAAGCTTTCTTT
TRBV27	NA	TRBJ2-1	TRBD2	CASSTSGLVSVEQFF	TGTGCCAGCAGTACCTCCGGACTAGTTTCGGTTGAGCAGTTCTTC
TRBV7-8	NA	TRBJ2-7	NA	CASSLARTTYEQYF	TGTGCCAGCAGCTTAGCCCGGACAACTTACGAGCAGTACTTC
TRBV7-3	NA	TRBJ2-6	TRBD2	CASSLLGLAGGASGANVLTF	TGTGCCAGCAGCTTACTGGGACTAGCGGGAGGGGCCTCTGGGGCCAACGTCCTGACTTTC
TRBV27	NA	TRBJ2-7	NA	CASRPRSRADYEQYF	TGTGCCAGCAGACCAAGGAGTAGAGCGGACTACGAGCAGTACTTC
TRBV6-5	once	TRBJ1-4	NA	CASSYSRRGVEKLFF	TGTGCCAGCAGTTACTCGCGGAGGGGAGTAGAAAAACTGTTTTTT
TRBV19	NA	TRBJ1-4	TRBD1	CASSTGQGGSEKLFF	TGTGCCAGTAGTACCGGACAGGGCGGGTCTGAAAAACTGTTTTTT
TRBV2	few	TRBJ1-1	NA	CAIREGLHTEAFF	TGTGCCATCAGGGAGGGGCTCCACACTGAAGCTTTCTTT
TRBV27	NA	TRBJ1-3	NA	CASSHREPGNTIYF	TGTGCCAGCAGCCACCGGGAGCCTGGAAACACCATATATTTT
TRBV19	NA	TRBJ2-1	TRBD1	CASSTQGERHNEQFF	TGTGCCAGTAGTACACAGGGGGAACGACACAATGAGCAGTTCTTC
TRBV15	NA	TRBJ2-2	NA	CATSRDGRSYTGELFF	TGTGCCACCAGCAGAGATGGCAGGTCCTACACCGGGGAGCTGTTTTTT
TRBV6-1	once	TRBJ1-2	NA	CASSDLGRNHAGYTF	TGTGCCAGCAGTGATTTGGGACGGAATCACGCTGGCTACACCTTC
TRBV19	NA	TRBJ2-7	NA	CASSPMGTYEQYF	TGTGCCAGTAGTCCCATGGGGACCTACGAGCAGTACTTC
TRBV6-4	NA	TRBJ2-1	NA	CASSEGLKGEQFF	TGTGCCAGCAGTGAAGGCCTTAAGGGGGAGCAGTTCTTC
TRBV7-9	NA	TRBJ2-5	NA	CASSLVGREETQYF	TGTGCCAGCAGCTTAGTGGGCCGAGAGGAGACCCAGTACTTC
TRBV7-9	NA	TRBJ2-7	NA	CASSLAGSGYEQYF	TGTGCCAGCAGCTTAGCGGGGAGCGGTTACGAGCAGTACTTC
TRBV4-1	once	TRBJ2-1	NA	CASSQEDSYNEQFF	TGCGCCAGCAGCCAAGAGGACTCCTACAATGAGCAGTTCTTC
TRBV15	NA	TRBJ2-7	NA	CATSRPGLDGHYEQYF	TGTGCCACCAGCAGACCCGGACTTGACGGGCACTACGAGCAGTACTTC
TRBV7-9	NA	TRBJ2-5	NA	CASSLSRLETQYF	TGTGCCAGCAGCTTAAGCCGGTTGGAGACCCAGTACTTC
TRBV5-4	NA	TRBJ1-2	NA	CASVAGGANYGYTF	TGTGCCAGCGTCGCCGGGGGAGCTAACTATGGCTACACCTTC
TRBV11-2	NA	TRBJ2-1	NA	CASSVHGGSYNEQFF	TGTGCCAGCAGTGTGCACGGGGGCTCCTACAATGAGCAGTTCTTC
TRBV2	NA	TRBJ2-1	NA	CASRPSIARNEQFF	TGTGCCAGCAGGCCTTCGATTGCCCGCAATGAGCAGTTCTTC
TRBV6-5	NA	TRBJ2-7	NA	CASSYGALLSYEQYF	TGTGCCAGCAGTTACGGGGCGCTCCTCTCCTACGAGCAGTACTTC
TRBV9	NA	TRBJ1-2	NA	CASSPRDPHNYGYTF	TGTGCCAGCAGCCCCCGGGACCCTCATAACTATGGCTACACCTTC